A selection of T cell receptor beta chains follows, all from one sample in a study of glioma-infiltrating T cells. MiXCR, applied by TCRdb to the multiplex PCR reads, yields one record per CDR3 protein. Here the sample spans approximately 110,000 distinct CDR3 sequences, roughly 20% being singletons. The sample was glioma tissue, nonneoplastic brain tissue, or PBMCs (not recorded which). These TCRs come from a human donor with low-grade glioma or glioblastoma, undergoing nonglioma brain surgery, or in good health (not recorded which). Each CDR3 is given without its conserved first and last residue. The order of the fields is V gene, J gene, CDR3 protein.

V: TRBV11-2; J: TRBJ2-3; CDR3: ASSPRTARGTQY
V: TRBV7-2; J: TRBJ2-7; CDR3: ASSRAGGSYEQY
V: TRBV19; J: TRBJ1-1; CDR3: ASSIGTVGNTEAF
V: TRBV14; J: TRBJ2-1; CDR3: ASSPYLAGSYNEQF
V: TRBV2; J: TRBJ2-5; CDR3: ASSDTSGRSPETQY
V: TRBV12-3/TRBV12-4; J: TRBJ2-3; CDR3: ASSLGSGSGADTQY
V: TRBV4-2; J: TRBJ2-5; CDR3: ASSQEHRTQETQY
V: TRBV20-1; J: TRBJ2-7; CDR3: SANLRGDGEQY
V: TRBV7-2; J: TRBJ2-5; CDR3: ASSLGVGGGGGETQY
V: TRBV19; J: TRBJ2-1; CDR3: ASSIASATEQF
V: TRBV24-1; J: TRBJ2-2; CDR3: ATSDTTSNTGELF
V: TRBV6-2/TRBV6-3; J: TRBJ2-2; CDR3: ASSYSKSRARRTGELF
V: TRBV28; J: TRBJ2-3; CDR3: ASEGQGADTQY
V: TRBV5-1; J: TRBJ1-2; CDR3: ASSSSNDYGYT
V: TRBV4-3; J: TRBJ1-1; CDR3: ASSVNGGNTEAF
V: TRBV27; J: TRBJ2-5; CDR3: ASSLTLASVGETQY
V: TRBV2; J: TRBJ2-7; CDR3: ASSEARGNTERLEQY
V: TRBV19; J: TRBJ1-1; CDR3: ASSIKGQKLEAF
V: TRBV20-1; J: TRBJ2-7; CDR3: SAREGRTSGYEQY
V: TRBV10-3; J: TRBJ2-5; CDR3: AITEGQDQETQY
V: TRBV6-1; J: TRBJ2-5; CDR3: ASSFGPLQETQY
V: TRBV27; J: TRBJ2-7; CDR3: ASSLRDSGVYEQY
V: TRBV7-9; J: TRBJ1-6; CDR3: ASSLADSPLH
V: TRBV20-1; J: TRBJ2-4; CDR3: SARDPGAGDTATNIQY